The 17 T cell receptor beta chains listed next were all sequenced from one sample in a study of human T cells and chemical hapten exposure. TCRdb used MiXCR to reprocess the RACE reads, holding one entry per CDR3 protein. The table lists roughly 130,000 distinct CDR3 sequences, around 8.2% of them singletons, with roughly 1.6% in the top ten. Time point specified: healthy volunteer bleed at 2 weeks. The total RNA was obtained from whole blood that was not fractionated. The source material was whole blood. Receptor source: a male donor in good health. Some clones in this sample may be carry-over from other donors' samples.

Turning to this clonotype: A much bigger clone sits one base away, suggesting this may be a read error. The chain recombines TRBV5-4 with TRBJ2-2; the D call may be TRBD1 or TRBD2 (5 bases each). CDR1 is SGHNT, CDR2 YYREEE, per germline (reference sequence). CDR3 length: 16 residues. The CDR3 DNA sequence: TGTGCCAACAGCTTGATATGGGGGTCGAACACCGGGGAGCTGTTTTTT. Its translation: CANSLIWGSNTGELFF.

This clonotype was counted a few times. J is TRBJ2-3 and V is TRBV11-2; D may be TRBD1 or TRBD2 (5 bases each). Germline CDR1 and CDR2: SGHAT and FQNNGV. V dropped 4 bases and J dropped 0 bases, with 8 bases sitting between them. The CDR3 runs 14 residues. This CDR3 is CASSSWDSTDTQYF. CDR3 DNA: TGTGCCAGCAGCTCCTGGGACAGCACAGATACGCAGTATTTT.

The rearrangement links TRBV20-1 to TRBJ2-7; TRBD1 aligns across 8 bases. V lost 4 bases and J lost 4; bases outside the gene matches: 9. Per the germline V gene, CDR1 is DFQATT and CDR2 is SNEGSKA (reference sequence). This CDR3 contains 14 residues. CDR3 sequence (DNA): TGCAGTGCTACCCTCGACAGGGGTAATTACGAGCAGTACTTC. The encoded protein is CSATLDRGNYEQYF.

The table lists this clonotype with a few counts. V usage is TRBV6-5 and J usage is TRBJ2-7; TRBD1 is a possible D gene (7 bases). Per the germline V gene, CDR1 is MNHEY and CDR2 is SVGAGI. The CDR3 covers 12 residues. Trimming left V 6 bases short and J 6 bases short, with 12 bases between. The CDR3 nucleotides are TGTGCCAGCAGCTGGCGGGACAGCGAGCAGTACTTC. Its protein is CASSWRDSEQYF.

This clonotype was counted only a few times. V gene TRBV7-6 combines with J gene TRBJ1-3; D is uncertain. The length of the CDR3 is 15 residues. V lost 5 bases, J lost 0 bases, and 11 bases lay in between. CDR1 is SGHVS and CDR2 is FNYEAQ in the germline V gene. The CDR3 is CASSPESSSGNTIYF. CDR3 DNA sequence: TGTGCCAGCAGCCCAGAGAGTAGCTCTGGAAACACCATATATTTT.

This clonotype was counted between two and nine times. The rearrangement uses TRBV5-4 and TRBJ2-3, with D tentatively TRBD1 (7 bases). The CDR3 totals 15 residues. Germline V lookup: CDR1 SGHNT, CDR2 YYREEE (reference sequence). The V and J ends lost 0 bases and 4 bases respectively, with 12 bases between them. The CDR3 reads CASSLGGRGADTQYF. The CDR3 nucleotides read TGTGCCAGCAGCTTGGGTGGCAGGGGGGCAGATACGCAGTATTTT. Full variable domain (rest looked up from reference TRBV5-4 and TRBJ2-3): ETGVTQSPTHLIKTRGQQVTLRCSSQSGHNTVSWYQQALGQGPQFIFQYYREEENGRGNFPPRFSGLQFPNYSSELNVNALELDDSALYLCASSLGGRGADTQYFGPGTRLTVL.

This clonotype was seen only a few times. CDR3 DNA sequence: TGCAGCGTTGCTGGGGGTCAGTACAATGAGCAGTTCTTC. It encodes CSVAGGQYNEQFF. The genes are TRBV29-1 and TRBJ2-1, with D perhaps matching TRBD1 or TRBD2 (5 bases each). The V gene lost 4 bases and the J gene lost 4 bases, with 11 bases spanning the gap. The CDR3 extends over 13 amino acids. Germline values: CDR1 SQVTM, CDR2 ANQGSEA.

This clonotype was seen repeatedly, ten times or more. The rearrangement uses TRBV7-9 and TRBJ1-4, with D maybe TRBD1 (6 bases). Germline V CDR1 and CDR2: SEHNR, FQNEAQ (reference sequence). Trimming shortened V by 2 bases and J by 5 bases, and 21 bases separated the two germline ends. The CDR3 runs to 18 residues. The CDR3 DNA sequence: TGTGCCAGCAGCTTATCAGGGGCGGGTCGTCGAGAAAATGAAAAACTGTTTTTT. This encodes CASSLSGAGRRENEKLFF.

There are a few counts of this clonotype. The J gene is TRBJ2-7, the V gene TRBV9; 8 positions match TRBD1. The J segment lost 5 bases and the V segment lost 0 bases, leaving 7 bases of the junction unmatched. The CDR3 totals 15 residues. Germline CDR1 SGDLS, CDR2 YYNGEE. In DNA form, the CDR3 reads TGTGCCAGCAGCGTAGTGTCAGGGGGCTTCAACGAGCAGTACTTC. This encodes CASSVVSGGFNEQYF. Drawing the rest from reference TRBV9 and TRBJ2-7, the complete variable domain is DSGVTQTPKHLITATGQRVTLRCSPRSGDLSVYWYQQSLDQGLQFLIQYYNGEERAKGNILERFSAQQFPDLHSELNLSSLELGDSALYFCASSVVSGGFNEQYFGPGTRLTVT.

J is TRBJ1-2 and V is TRBV5-4, with 7 bases fitting TRBD1. The CDR3 is 15 amino acids. The V gene's germline CDR1 is SGHNT and CDR2 YYREEE (reference sequence). V was clipped by 4 bases and J by 4 bases; unmatched bases: 10. The CDR3 nucleotides are TGTGCCAGCAGCGACCGTGGGGACAGTCTCTATGGCTACACCTTC. Translated, it gives CASSDRGDSLYGYTF.

The V call is TRBV6-2 or TRBV6-3, the J call TRBJ1-1, with TRBD1 matching 8 bases. The CDR3 runs 16 residues. Germline CDR1 reads MNHEY; CDR2 reads SVGEGT. After removal of 5 bases from V and 3 bases from J, the junction contained 11 bases not matched to a gene. The CDR3 sequence: CASSEDRVGVYTEAFF. CDR3 sequence (DNA): TGTGCCAGCAGTGAGGACAGGGTCGGTGTTTACACTGAAGCTTTCTTT.

This clonotype has more than one count but fewer than ten. The chain joins TRBV6-1 to TRBJ1-3; TRBD1 aligns across 8 bases. Germline CDR1 and CDR2: MNHNS and SASEGT. This CDR3 has 14 residues. The J segment lost 3 bases and the V segment lost 5 bases, leaving 3 bases of the junction unmatched. For the CDR3, the DNA is TGTGCCAGCAGTCAGGGGGCTGATGGAAACACCATATATTTT. Amino acids: CASSQGADGNTIYF.

This clonotype has only a few counts. The chain is built from TRBV27 and TRBJ2-1, with TRBD2 identical over 10 bases. After removal of 4 bases from V and 2 bases from J, the junction contained 5 bases not matched to a gene. The CDR3 spans 16 residues. Germline V lookup: CDR1 MNHEY, CDR2 SMNVEV (reference sequence). The CDR3 coding sequence is TGTGCCAGCAGTTGGACTAGCGGCTCTGCCTACAATGAGCAGTTCTTC. Protein: CASSWTSGSAYNEQFF.

In the case of this clonotype: This sequence may be a read error, since a much larger clone differs from it by one base. The chain combines TRBV6-5 with TRBJ1-1, with D possibly matching TRBD1 (5 bases). CDR1 and CDR2 (germline): MNHEY, SVGAGI. CDR3 length: 11 residues. CDR3 loop: CVSRQYTEAFF. In DNA form, the CDR3 reads TGTGTCAGCAGACAGTACACTGAAGCTTTCTTT.

This sequence joins TRBV7-9 and TRBJ1-6, with 9 bases lining up with TRBD1. V shed 3 bases, J shed 8 bases, and the junction held 8 bases outside the gene matches. The CDR3 has 16 amino acids. CDR1 and CDR2 (germline): SEHNR, FQNEAQ (reference sequence). In DNA, the CDR3 is TGTGCCAGCAGCTTCATGACCGGGACAGGGCATTCACCCCTCCACTTT. Residues: CASSFMTGTGHSPLHF.

In its sample, this clonotype was seen many times. The rearrangement uses TRBV11-2 and TRBJ1-1; D remains ambiguous. The CDR3 has 14 amino acids. V gave up 4 bases and J gave up 12 bases, with 21 bases separating them. Germline V gives CDR1 SGHAT, CDR2 FQNNGV. The CDR3 is CASSSLHTRGDTFF. Written as DNA, the CDR3 is TGTGCCAGCAGCTCTCTTCATACCCGAGGCGACACTTTCTTT.

Note on this clonotype: A much larger clone differs by one base, so this may be a read error. V is TRBV6-5 and J is TRBJ1-3, with 8 bases that match TRBD1. CDR1 is MNHEY and CDR2 is SVGAGI in the germline V gene. CDR3 length: 16 amino acids. After removal of 10 bases from V and 4 bases from J, the junction contained 15 bases not matched to a gene. In nucleotides, the CDR3 is TGTGCCAACAGACCTGACCAGGGGGCGTACGGAAACACCATATATTTT. This translates into CANRPDQGAYGNTIYF.